The 10 T cell receptor beta chains reported below all come from one sample, sequenced in a study of T cell repertoires in aging, cancer and after chemotherapy. Peripheral blood genomic DNA, not sorted cells or RNA, was the template. TRB rearrangements spanning V, D and J were amplified using mixed TRB-A/B primers. TCRdb reanalysed the multiplex PCR reads using MiXCR and keeps one entry per CDR3 protein. This sample yields 15,000 or so distinct CDR3 sequences, of which approximately 21% are seen a single time; 5.7% belongs to the top ten. Specimen: blood. The receptors originated from a human donor in good health.

As DNA, the CDR3 is TGTGCCAGCAGTCCGCTCGGGGGGGGTGGTTTGGAAAACATTCAGTACTTC. Protein sequence: CASSPLGGGGLENIQYF. The chain has TRBV12-3 or TRBV12-4 and TRBJ2-4; 8 bases line up with TRBD2. V was clipped by 5 bases and J by 5 bases; unmatched bases: 14. CDR3 length: 17 amino acids.

This clonotype is medium-sized within its sample. DNA for the CDR3: TGTGCCAGCAGCTTGGCCGGAGAGCAGTACTTC. It yields the protein CASSLAGEQYF. The genes are TRBV5-6 and TRBJ2-7; D gene unclear. The germline V gene encodes CDR1 SGHDT and CDR2 YYEEEE. The CDR3 is 11 amino acids. The V end lost 0 bases, the J end lost 7 bases, and 5 bases lay between the germline ends.

The sample holds a few counts of this clonotype. A read error may produce the germline difference seen at one junction end. V usage is TRBV11-2 and J usage is TRBJ1-3; 8 nucleotides agree with TRBD1. CDR3 length: 18 residues. Germline assignment: CDR1 SGHAT and CDR2 FQNNGV. CDR3 amino acids: CASSLELGQGRSGNTIYF. The CDR3 bases are TGTGCCAGCAGCCTAGAGTTAGGACAGGGCCGCTCTGGAAACACCATATATTTT.

The chain links TRBV12-5 to TRBJ1-5, with 8 bases fitting TRBD1. V was pared by 4 bases and J by 1 base, with 12 bases of the junction left unmatched. The germline gives CDR1 LGHNT, CDR2 FRNRAP. The CDR3 extends over 18 amino acids. The CDR3 DNA follows: TGTGCTAGTGGTTATTGGACGCAGGGGGCTTTGAGCAATCAGCCCCAGCATTTT. The encoded protein is CASGYWTQGALSNQPQHF.

This clonotype was observed a handful of times. The chain combines TRBV11-3 with TRBJ2-5; the D gene is possibly TRBD1 (5 bases). Germline CDR1 is SGHNT and CDR2 is YENEEA. The CDR3 is made up of 14 amino acids. Trimming took 5 bases from V and 5 from J, leaving 15 bases between them. The CDR3 sequence: CASSLMGLDETQYF. Here the CDR3 DNA reads TGTGCCAGCAGCCTTATGGGGCTCGACGAGACCCAGTACTTC.

This clonotype has more than one count but fewer than ten. The rearrangement uses TRBV10-3 and TRBJ1-2; D not certain. CDR3 length: 12 residues. V lost 0 bases and J lost 6, with 5 bases in between. CDR1 and CDR2 from the germline V gene are ENHRY and SYGVKD. CDR3 DNA: TGTGCCATCAGTGAGTCTGGGAATGGCTACACCTTC. Translating gives CAISESGNGYTF.

V is TRBV10-3 and J is TRBJ2-3, with TRBD1 matching 9 bases. This CDR3 region has 13 residues. The germline gives CDR1 ENHRY, CDR2 SYGVKD. Germline trimming cut 11 bases from V and 2 bases from J; bases unmatched to any gene: 5. The CDR3 sequence: CALRQGDTDTQYF. The DNA of the CDR3 is TGTGCCCTTAGACAGGGGGACACAGATACGCAGTATTTT.

This rearrangement joins TRBV5-1 to TRBJ1-2; possible D gene TRBD1, 5 bases. V was clipped by 2 bases and J by 0 bases, with 8 bases between them. The CDR3 is 14 amino acids. Per germline, CDR1 SGHRS and CDR2 YFSETQ. CDR3 sequence (DNA): TGCGCCAGCAGCTTTACAGGAGCTAACTATGGCTACACCTTC. Its protein product is CASSFTGANYGYTF.

The sample holds a few counts of this clonotype. This chain joins TRBV20-1 and TRBJ2-5; D is possibly TRBD2 (5 bases). Germline V gives CDR1 DFQATT, CDR2 SNEGSKA (reference sequence). This CDR3 has 14 amino acids. Trimming left V 2 bases short and J 3 bases short, with 13 bases between. The CDR3 sequence: CSARYPGNKETQYF. The CDR3 bases are TGCAGTGCTAGATACCCGGGAAATAAAGAGACCCAGTACTTC.

This chain joins TRBV11-1 and TRBJ2-1; 9 bases map to TRBD2. The junction had 9 bases not matched to a gene; V was cut back by 5 bases and J by 7 bases. In germline, CDR1 is SGHAT, CDR2 FQDESV (reference sequence). CDR3 length: 15 residues. The CDR3 nucleotides are TGTGCCAGCAGCCCGGGCGGGGGGGCGTTGAATGAGCAGTTCTTC. Translation: CASSPGGGALNEQFF.